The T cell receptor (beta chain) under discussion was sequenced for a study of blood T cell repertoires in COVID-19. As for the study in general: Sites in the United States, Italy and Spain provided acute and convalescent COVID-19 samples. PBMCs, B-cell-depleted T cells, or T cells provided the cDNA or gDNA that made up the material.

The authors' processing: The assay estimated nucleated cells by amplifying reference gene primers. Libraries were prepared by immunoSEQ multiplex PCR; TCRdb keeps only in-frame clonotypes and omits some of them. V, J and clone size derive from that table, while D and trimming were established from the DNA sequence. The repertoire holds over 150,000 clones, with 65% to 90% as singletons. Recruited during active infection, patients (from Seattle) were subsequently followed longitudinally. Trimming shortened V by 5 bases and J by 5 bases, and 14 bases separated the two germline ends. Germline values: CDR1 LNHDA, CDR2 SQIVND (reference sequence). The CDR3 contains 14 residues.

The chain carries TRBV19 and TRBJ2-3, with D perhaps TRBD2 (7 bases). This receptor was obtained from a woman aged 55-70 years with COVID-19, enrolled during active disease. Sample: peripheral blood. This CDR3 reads CASSDGGLGDTQYF. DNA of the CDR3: TGTGCCAGTAGTGACGGGGGGCTGGGAGATACGCAGTATTTT.